Detailed here is one TCR beta chain. This clone was seen once. This clone's antigen is unknown. Nothing much larger sits one base from this clone, and base qualities are not available. Receptor amplification or capture employed the immunoSEQ multiplex PCR assay. TCRdb took over this immuneACCESS table, retaining in-frame rearrangements with V and J assigned. Such tables are incomplete; in checked studies, under half of the missing clones stem from an unresolved V gene, and the remainder is unexplained. Recorded for this sample are 70,000 to 95,000 clones; roughly 93% of them occurred a single time. In total, the top ten clones hold about 2.5% of the sample. For CDR1 and CDR2, the germline V gene lists SGHTA and FQGNSA. V is reduced by 6 bases and J by 0 bases, leaving a spacing of 12 bases between them. The CDR3 has 15 amino acids, counting the end cysteine and phenylalanine. The DNA shown is the 45-base CDR3, in frame from base 1.

This entry comes from a study of T cell changes during pregnancy in multiple sclerosis (dated by TCRdb to about 2019). With regard to the full study: The study looked at changes in the T cell repertoire across pregnancy in women with multiple sclerosis.

The chain uses TRBV7-2 and TRBJ2-1; TRBD1 is a possible D gene, resting on 6 matching bases. The receptor was derived from a female donor with multiple sclerosis, enrolled in a pregnancy study. The sequences come from peripheral blood, collected in the second trimester of pregnancy. The CDR3 is CASRHDRSSYNEQFF. The bases read TGTGCCAGCAGACACGACAGGAGCTCCTACAATGAGCAGTTCTTC.